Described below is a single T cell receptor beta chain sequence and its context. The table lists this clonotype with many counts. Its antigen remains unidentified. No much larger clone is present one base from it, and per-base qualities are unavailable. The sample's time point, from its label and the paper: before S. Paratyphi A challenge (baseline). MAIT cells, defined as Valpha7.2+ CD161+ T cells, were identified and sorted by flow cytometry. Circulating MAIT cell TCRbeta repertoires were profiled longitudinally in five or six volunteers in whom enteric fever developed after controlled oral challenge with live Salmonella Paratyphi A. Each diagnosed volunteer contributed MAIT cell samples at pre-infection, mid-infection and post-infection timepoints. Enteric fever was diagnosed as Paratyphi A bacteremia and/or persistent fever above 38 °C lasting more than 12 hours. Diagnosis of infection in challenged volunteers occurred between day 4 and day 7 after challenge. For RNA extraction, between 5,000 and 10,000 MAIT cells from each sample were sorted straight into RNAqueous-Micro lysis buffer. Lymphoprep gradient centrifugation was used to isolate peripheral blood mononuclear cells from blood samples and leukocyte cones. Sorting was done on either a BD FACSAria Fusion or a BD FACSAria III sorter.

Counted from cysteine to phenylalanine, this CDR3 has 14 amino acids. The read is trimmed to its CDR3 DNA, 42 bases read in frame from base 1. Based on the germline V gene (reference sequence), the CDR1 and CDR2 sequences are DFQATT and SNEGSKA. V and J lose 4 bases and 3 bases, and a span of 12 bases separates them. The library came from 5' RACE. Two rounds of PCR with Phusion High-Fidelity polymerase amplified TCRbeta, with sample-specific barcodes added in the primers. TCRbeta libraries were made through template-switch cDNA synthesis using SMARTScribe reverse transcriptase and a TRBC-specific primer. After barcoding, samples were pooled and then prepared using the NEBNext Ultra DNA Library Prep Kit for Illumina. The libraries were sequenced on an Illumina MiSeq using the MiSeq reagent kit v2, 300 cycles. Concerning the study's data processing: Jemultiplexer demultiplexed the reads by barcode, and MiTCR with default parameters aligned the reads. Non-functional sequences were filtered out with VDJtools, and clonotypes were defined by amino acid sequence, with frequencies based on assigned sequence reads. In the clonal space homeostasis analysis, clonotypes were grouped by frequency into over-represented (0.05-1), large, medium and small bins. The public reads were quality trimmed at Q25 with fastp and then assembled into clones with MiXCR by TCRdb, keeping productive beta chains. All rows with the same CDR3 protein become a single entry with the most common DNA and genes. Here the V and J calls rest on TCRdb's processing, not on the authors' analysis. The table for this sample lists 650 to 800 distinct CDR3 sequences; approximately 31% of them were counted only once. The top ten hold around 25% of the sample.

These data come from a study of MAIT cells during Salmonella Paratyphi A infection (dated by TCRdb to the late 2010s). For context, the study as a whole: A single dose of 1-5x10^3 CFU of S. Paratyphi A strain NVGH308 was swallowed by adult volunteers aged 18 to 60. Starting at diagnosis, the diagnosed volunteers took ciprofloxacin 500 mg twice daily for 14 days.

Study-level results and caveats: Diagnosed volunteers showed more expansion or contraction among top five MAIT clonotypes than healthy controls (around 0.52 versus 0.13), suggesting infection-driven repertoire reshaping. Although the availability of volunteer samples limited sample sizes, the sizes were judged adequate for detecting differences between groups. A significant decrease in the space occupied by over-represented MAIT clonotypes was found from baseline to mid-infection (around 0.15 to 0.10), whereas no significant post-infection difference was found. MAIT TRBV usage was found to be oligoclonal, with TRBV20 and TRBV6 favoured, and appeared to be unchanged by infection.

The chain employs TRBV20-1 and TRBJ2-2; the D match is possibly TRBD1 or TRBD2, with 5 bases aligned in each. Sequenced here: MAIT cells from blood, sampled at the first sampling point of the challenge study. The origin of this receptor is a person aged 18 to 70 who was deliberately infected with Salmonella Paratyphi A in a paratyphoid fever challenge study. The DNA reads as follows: TGCAGTGCTAAGGGACCAACGGACACCGGGGAGCTGTTTTTT. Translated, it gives CSAKGPTDTGELFF.